These 25 T cell receptor beta chains came from one sample sequenced in a study of T cells after yellow fever vaccination. TCRdb re-called the 5' RACE reads with MiXCR, one entry per CDR3 protein. This sample yields about 73,000 distinct CDR3 sequences, of which approximately 7.5% are seen a single time; about two fifths belongs to the top ten. Material: CD8+ T cells sorted from PBMCs, obtained on the day of the yellow fever booster vaccination. These receptors were obtained from a man in his thirties or forties who received the YFV17D yellow fever vaccine.

Ten or more counts support this clonotype. The V call is TRBV7-8, the J call TRBJ2-3, with 7 bases aligning to TRBD2. V was clipped by 2 bases and J by 3 bases; unmatched bases: 8. CDR1 SGHVS and CDR2 FQNEAQ come from the germline V gene. This CDR3 region has 16 residues. CDR3 nucleotides: TGTGCCAGCAGCTTACTGTGGGGAGGGCCTACAGATACGCAGTATTTT. This codes for CASSLLWGGPTDTQYF.

In its sample, this clonotype was seen many times. The J gene is TRBJ2-3, the V gene TRBV14; D gene unclear. This CDR3 is 15 amino acids long. Trimming pared 0 bases from V and 6 bases from J, leaving 13 bases between. Germline CDR1 is SGHDN and CDR2 is FVKESK. The chain's CDR3 is CASSQDLERFDTQYF. CDR3 in DNA: TGTGCCAGCAGCCAAGACCTAGAACGCTTCGATACGCAGTATTTT.

This clonotype was observed at least ten times. The genes are TRBV5-5 and TRBJ2-7; 7 bases are a match to TRBD2. The CDR3 consists of 15 residues. The junction had 9 bases not matched to a gene; V was cut back by 3 bases and J by 3 bases. CDR1 is SGHKS, CDR2 YYEKEE, per germline (reference sequence). The DNA for the CDR3 is TGTGCCAGCAGCTCGACTAGCTTTACTTACTACGAGCAGTACTTC. This gives the protein CASSSTSFTYYEQYF.

This clonotype was detected only a few times. This chain links TRBV6-2 or TRBV6-3 with TRBJ2-5; maybe TRBD2 (6 bases). The germline CDR1 and CDR2 sequences are MNHEY and SVGEGT. The V end lost 2 bases, the J end lost 2 bases, and 15 bases lay between the germline ends. The CDR3 sequence is 16 residues long. CDR3 DNA: TGTGCCAGCAGTTACCGAGGACTACCTAAACAAGAGACCCAGTACTTC. It specifies CASSYRGLPKQETQYF.

This clonotype was seen a handful of times. One junction end disagrees with the germline gene, perhaps due to a read error. CDR3 in amino acids: CSVGTSGSIGLF. CDR3 coding DNA: TGCAGCGTGGGGACTAGCGGGTCCATTGGGCTCTTC. This sequence joins TRBV29-1 and TRBJ2-1, with 12 bases that match TRBD2. The CDR3 has 12 amino acids. The germline gives CDR1 SQVTM, CDR2 ANQGSEA.

This clonotype was observed a few times. J is TRBJ2-1 and V is TRBV30, with 7 bases that match TRBD1. CDR1 GTSNPN and CDR2 SVGIG come from the germline V gene (reference sequence). There are 14 residues in the CDR3. V lost 8 bases and J lost 4; bases outside the gene matches: 11. The CDR3 DNA is TGTGCCGGGGCCGGGACAGCCGTATACAATGAGCAGTTCTTC. Translating gives CAGAGTAVYNEQFF. The whole variable domain, remainder taken from reference TRBV30 and TRBJ2-1, is SQTIHQWPATLVQPVGSPLSLECTVEGTSNPNLYWYRQAAGRGLQLLFYSVGIGQISSEVPQNLSASRPQDRQFILSSKKLLLSDSGFYLCAGAGTAVYNEQFFGPGTRLTVL.

This clonotype was counted between two and nine times. The genes are TRBV19 and TRBJ2-1; D not resolved. V was pared by 5 bases and J by 4 bases, with 15 bases between. The length of the CDR3 is 15 residues. CDR1 LNHDA and CDR2 SQIVND come from the germline V gene (reference sequence). The CDR3 DNA is TGTGCCAGTAGTGGTAGCCAGAATGGGTACAATGAGCAGTTCTTC. Amino acid sequence: CASSGSQNGYNEQFF.

The chain recombines TRBV5-1 with TRBJ2-2, with 8 bases lining up with TRBD1. Trimming at V came to 4 bases and at J to 0 bases, leaving 2 bases not matched to a gene. CDR1 and CDR2 from the germline V gene are SGHRS and YFSETQ. This CDR3 contains 15 residues. CDR3 DNA sequence: TGCGCCAGCAGCAAGACAGGGGCGAACACCGGGGAGCTGTTTTTT. Protein sequence: CASSKTGANTGELFF.

This clonotype was found many times. J is TRBJ2-7 and V is TRBV27, with TRBD1 identical over 7 bases. Per the germline V gene, CDR1 is MNHEY and CDR2 is SMNVEV (reference sequence). CDR3 length: 12 residues. Trimming at V came to 6 bases and at J to 5 bases, leaving 4 bases not matched to a gene. CDR3 DNA sequence: TGTGCCAGCAGGGGACAGCGCCACGAGCAGTACTTC. As protein: CASRGQRHEQYF.

V gene TRBV19 combines with J gene TRBJ2-5; D possibly corresponds to TRBD1 (5 bases). The CDR3 has 11 amino acids. Germline CDR1 reads LNHDA; CDR2 reads SQIVND (reference sequence). Trimming shortened V by 10 bases and J by 2 bases, and 8 bases separated the two germline ends. The DNA for the CDR3 is TGTGCCACCAGGGTACAAGAGACCCAGTACTTC. As protein: CATRVQETQYF.

This clonotype was seen a few times. The rearrangement joins TRBV12-3 or TRBV12-4 to TRBJ2-7; TRBD2 might be the D (5 bases). The CDR3 has 12 amino acids. V was trimmed by 9 bases and J by 0 bases, leaving 9 bases between them. The CDR3 protein is CASGEGSYEQYF. CDR3 bases: TGTGCCAGTGGCGAGGGCTCCTACGAGCAGTACTTC.

This clonotype has just a few counts. The chain has TRBV6-2 or TRBV6-3 and TRBJ2-3; D not resolved. Germline V gene lookup returns CDR1 MNHEY and CDR2 SVGEGT. V was pared by 6 bases and J by 0 bases, with 7 bases between. The CDR3 contains 13 residues. In nucleotides, the CDR3 is TGTGCCAGCAGCGAGGACAGCACAGATACGCAGTATTTT. It is translated as CASSEDSTDTQYF.

This chain connects TRBV19 to TRBJ2-5; tentative D call: TRBD2 (5 bases). The V gene's germline CDR1 is LNHDA and CDR2 SQIVND (reference sequence). This CDR3 has 11 amino acids. Trimming cost V 10 bases and J 7 bases, with 13 bases left between them. This chain's CDR3 is CATSLTGTQYF. The CDR3 coding sequence is TGTGCCACTAGCCTGACCGGGACCCAGTACTTC.

The J gene is TRBJ1-1, the V gene TRBV29-1, with 9 positions matching TRBD1. CDR1 and CDR2 from the germline V gene are SQVTM and ANQGSEA. This CDR3 has 14 amino acids. Losses at the gene ends were 7 bases for V and 7 bases for J; bases not matched to a gene: 13. The CDR3 region has the DNA TGCAGCGCTAAGCCGGGACAGGGTGTTGTTGAAGCTTTCTTT. It specifies CSAKPGQGVVEAFF.

The V call is TRBV16, the J call TRBJ2-3, with 8 bases fitting TRBD2. Germline trimming cut 3 bases from V and 6 bases from J; bases unmatched to any gene: 11. The V gene's germline CDR1 is KGHSY and CDR2 FQNENV. The CDR3 totals 16 residues. This CDR3 reads CASSHQGLDFPDTQYF. The CDR3 coding sequence is TGTGCCAGCAGCCACCAGGGACTAGATTTCCCGGATACGCAGTATTTT.

V and J are TRBV12-3 or TRBV12-4 and TRBJ2-7, with a tentative D call TRBD2 (5 bases). V was trimmed by 3 bases and J by 5 bases, leaving 5 bases between them. CDR3 length: 11 residues. In DNA, the CDR3 is TGTGCCAGCAGTTTCGGGGACGAGCAGTACTTC. Translation gives CASSFGDEQYF.

This clonotype was seen more than once but under ten times. The chain uses TRBV5-1 and TRBJ2-1; D gene ambiguous. The germline V and J ends were trimmed by 0 bases and 9 bases, with 7 bases remaining between them. The CDR3 spans 12 residues. Germline CDR1 reads SGHRS; CDR2 reads YFSETQ. The CDR3 loop is CASSLAGGEQFF. In DNA, the CDR3 is TGCGCCAGCAGCTTGGCGGGCGGTGAGCAGTTCTTC.

V usage is TRBV7-6 and J usage is TRBJ2-5; no clear D gene. The CDR3 runs 12 residues. The germline V gene has CDR1 SGHVS and CDR2 FNYEAQ. V lost 5 bases to trimming and J lost 5 bases, with 9 bases between them. As DNA, the CDR3 is TGTGCCAGCAGCCTTATACAGGAGACCCAGTACTTC. Its translation is CASSLIQETQYF.

This clonotype was recorded many times. This sequence joins TRBV11-2 and TRBJ2-1; D perhaps matches TRBD2 (5 bases). V lost 1 base to trimming and J lost 12 bases, with 16 bases between them. CDR3 size: 14 residues. Germline V gene data show CDR1 as SGHAT and CDR2 as FQNNGV. CDR3 loop: CASSLGIGTEVQFF. DNA of the CDR3: TGTGCCAGCAGCTTAGGCATAGGCACGGAGGTGCAGTTCTTC.

This clonotype was seen a handful of times. This chain links TRBV6-2 or TRBV6-3 with TRBJ2-7; D is possibly TRBD2 (6 bases). The CDR3 spans 11 residues. Trimming pared 8 bases from V and 7 bases from J, leaving 12 bases between. Germline V gene sequence: CDR1 MNHEY, CDR2 SVGEGT. DNA for the CDR3: TGTGCCAGCTCGGGGGAAGGTGAGCAGTACTTC. This translates into CASSGEGEQYF.

This clonotype appeared a few times. CDR3 protein: CASSFPNTGELFF. CDR3 sequence (DNA): TGTGCCAGCAGTTTTCCGAACACCGGGGAGCTGTTTTTT. The chain combines TRBV12-3 or TRBV12-4 with TRBJ2-2, with D unresolved. V was pared by 3 bases and J by 0 bases, with 2 bases between. The CDR3 totals 13 residues.

By sample share, this clonotype is medium-sized. The V gene is TRBV2, the J gene TRBJ2-7; D is undetermined. V was clipped by 7 bases and J by 1 base, with 11 bases between them. The V gene's germline CDR1 is SNHLY and CDR2 FYNNEI. This CDR3 has 13 amino acids. CDR3 DNA sequence: TGTGCCAGCACCCTTTCGGATTCCTACGAGCAGTACTTC. It yields the protein CASTLSDSYEQYF. The entire variable domain, with the rest obtained from reference TRBV2 and TRBJ2-7, is as follows: EPEVTQTPSHQVTQMGQEVILRCVPISNHLYFYWYRQILGQKVEFLVSFYNNEISEKSEIFDDQFSVERPDGSNFTLKIRSTKLEDSAMYFCASTLSDSYEQYFGPGTRLTVT.

The sample holds a few counts of this clonotype. V is TRBV11-3 and J is TRBJ2-5; 16 nucleotides match TRBD2. V lost 5 bases to trimming and J lost 2 bases; unmatched junction nucleotides: 17. The germline V gene has CDR1 SGHNT and CDR2 YENEEA. This CDR3 spans 21 amino acids. CDR3 in amino acids: CASSQTGTSGRGPLPQETQYF. DNA for the CDR3: TGTGCCAGCAGCCAAACCGGGACTAGCGGGAGGGGACCCCTTCCGCAAGAGACCCAGTACTTC.

Many counts were recorded for this clonotype. The chain couples TRBV9 to TRBJ2-7, with 8 bases aligning to TRBD1. The CDR3 contains 13 residues. With V trimmed by 3 bases and J by 7 bases, 6 bases remained unmatched. CDR1 and CDR2 from the germline V gene are SGDLS and YYNGEE. The CDR3 here is CASSEQGAGEQYF. The CDR3 DNA reads TGTGCCAGCAGCGAGCAGGGGGCAGGGGAGCAGTACTTC.

This clonotype was counted many times. The chain combines TRBV6-2 or TRBV6-3 with TRBJ2-2, with TRBD1 as a possible D gene (5 bases). Germline CDR1 and CDR2: MNHEY and SVGEGT. V was cut by 8 bases and J by 4 bases, with 11 bases left in between. CDR3 size: 13 residues. The CDR3: CASAPRGTGELFF. In nucleotides, the CDR3 is TGTGCCAGCGCCCCTAGGGGCACCGGGGAGCTGTTTTTT.